The present entry profiles one T cell receptor (beta chain) with its context. Its antigen remains unknown. The data were obtained in a study of blood T cells in healthy people across ages. Using a J-beta primer mix together with a sample-barcoded 5' primer, a second PCR was run for roughly 6 to 12 cycles. TCRdb reprocessed the 5' RACE reads via MiXCR and lists one record per CDR3 protein. The sample has about 730,000 distinct CDR3 sequences, roughly 43% seen once. Study conclusions and caveats: When set beside aged donors, long-lived donors presented more naive CD4+ cells and higher diversity.

Each donor had around 9.2 milliliters of peripheral blood drawn. The sequenced material came from blood. This clonotype originated in a woman in her sixties or seventies in good health.

The CDR3 coding sequence is TGTGCCAGCAGTGAAGGTCTAGCGGTTCCTGCTCGGTACGAGCAGTACTTC. It specifies CASSEGLAVPARYEQYF. The chain uses TRBV2 and TRBJ2-7; 7 nucleotides match TRBD2. The length of the CDR3 is 17 residues. V was pared by 1 base and J by 4 bases, with 13 bases of the junction left unmatched. CDR1 SNHLY and CDR2 FYNNEI come from the germline V gene.